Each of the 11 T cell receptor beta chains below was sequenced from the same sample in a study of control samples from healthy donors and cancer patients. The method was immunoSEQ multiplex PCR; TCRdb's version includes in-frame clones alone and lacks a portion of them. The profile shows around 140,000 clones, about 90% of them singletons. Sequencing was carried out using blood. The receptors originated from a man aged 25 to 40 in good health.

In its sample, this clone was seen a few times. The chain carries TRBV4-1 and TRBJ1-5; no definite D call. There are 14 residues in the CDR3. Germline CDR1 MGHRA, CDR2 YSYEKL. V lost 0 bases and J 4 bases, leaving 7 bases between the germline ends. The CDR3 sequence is CASSQEGGNQPQHF. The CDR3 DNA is TGCGCCAGCAGCCAAGAGGGCGGGAATCAGCCCCAGCATTTT.

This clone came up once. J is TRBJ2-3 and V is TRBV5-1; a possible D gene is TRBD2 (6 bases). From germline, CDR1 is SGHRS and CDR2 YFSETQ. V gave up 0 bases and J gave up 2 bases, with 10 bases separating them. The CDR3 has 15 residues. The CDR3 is CASSLAGGLTDTQYF. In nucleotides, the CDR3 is TGCGCCAGCAGCTTGGCCGGGGGTCTCACAGATACGCAGTATTTT.

CDR3 nucleotide sequence: TGTGCCAGTAGTTCTTACTCATGGGGGAATATCAATGAGCAGTTCTTC. Residues: CASSSYSWGNINEQFF. This chain links TRBV19 with TRBJ2-1; either TRBD1 or TRBD2 may fit D (5 bases each). The CDR3 sequence is 16 residues long. Trimming pared 5 bases from V and 6 bases from J, leaving 20 bases between. Germline V gene sequence: CDR1 LNHDA, CDR2 SQIVND (reference sequence).

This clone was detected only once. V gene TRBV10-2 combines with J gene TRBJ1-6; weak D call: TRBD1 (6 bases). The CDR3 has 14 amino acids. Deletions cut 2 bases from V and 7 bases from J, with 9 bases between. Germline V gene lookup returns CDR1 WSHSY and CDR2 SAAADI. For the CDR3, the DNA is TGCGCCAGCAGTGAGGTGGGGGGCAATTCACCCCTCCACTTT. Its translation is CASSEVGGNSPLHF.

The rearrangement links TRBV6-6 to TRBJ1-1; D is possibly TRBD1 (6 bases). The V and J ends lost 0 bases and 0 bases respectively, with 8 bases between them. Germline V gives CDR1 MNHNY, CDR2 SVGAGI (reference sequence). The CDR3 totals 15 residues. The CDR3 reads CASSYSTGVNTEAFF. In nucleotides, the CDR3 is TGTGCCAGCAGTTACTCGACAGGAGTGAACACTGAAGCTTTCTTT.

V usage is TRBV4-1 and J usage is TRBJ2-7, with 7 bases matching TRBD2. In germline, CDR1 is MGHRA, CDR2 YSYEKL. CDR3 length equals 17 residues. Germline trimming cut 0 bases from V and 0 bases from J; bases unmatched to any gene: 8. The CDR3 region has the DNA TGCGCCAGCAGCCAAGACCCCAGCGGGGATGACTCCTACGAGCAGTACTTC. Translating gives CASSQDPSGDDSYEQYF.

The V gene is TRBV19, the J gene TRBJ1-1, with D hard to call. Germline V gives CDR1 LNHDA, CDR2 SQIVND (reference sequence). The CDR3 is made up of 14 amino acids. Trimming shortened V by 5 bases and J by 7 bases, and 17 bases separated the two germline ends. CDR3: CASSLLEGSGEAFF. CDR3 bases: TGTGCCAGTAGTCTCCTTGAGGGTAGCGGTGAAGCTTTCTTT.

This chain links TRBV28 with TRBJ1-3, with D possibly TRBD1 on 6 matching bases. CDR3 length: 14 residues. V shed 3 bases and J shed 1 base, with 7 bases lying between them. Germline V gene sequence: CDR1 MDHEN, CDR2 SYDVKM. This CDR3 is CASSFRGSGNTIYF. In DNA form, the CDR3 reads TGTGCCAGCAGTTTCAGGGGATCTGGAAACACCATATATTTT.

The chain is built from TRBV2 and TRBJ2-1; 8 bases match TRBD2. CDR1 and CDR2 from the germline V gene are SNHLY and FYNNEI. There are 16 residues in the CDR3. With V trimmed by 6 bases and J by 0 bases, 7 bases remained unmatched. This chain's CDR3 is CASSAAGALSYNEQFF. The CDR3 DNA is TGTGCCAGCAGCGCAGCGGGGGCCCTCTCCTACAATGAGCAGTTCTTC. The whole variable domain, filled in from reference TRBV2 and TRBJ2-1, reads EPEVTQTPSHQVTQMGQEVILRCVPISNHLYFYWYRQILGQKVEFLVSFYNNEISEKSEIFDDQFSVERPDGSNFTLKIRSTKLEDSAMYFCASSAAGALSYNEQFFGPGTRLTVL.

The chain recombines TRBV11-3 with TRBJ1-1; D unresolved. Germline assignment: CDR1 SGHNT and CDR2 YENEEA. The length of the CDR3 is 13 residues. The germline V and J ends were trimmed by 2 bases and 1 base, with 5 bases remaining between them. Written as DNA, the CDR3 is TGTGCCAGCAGCTTATTCGGGAACACTGAAGCTTTCTTT. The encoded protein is CASSLFGNTEAFF.

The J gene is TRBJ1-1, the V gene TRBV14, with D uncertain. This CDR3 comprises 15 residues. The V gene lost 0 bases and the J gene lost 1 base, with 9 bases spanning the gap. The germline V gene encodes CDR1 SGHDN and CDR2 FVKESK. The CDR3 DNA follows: TGTGCCAGCAGCCAAGATCTGATCCCGAACACTGAAGCTTTCTTT. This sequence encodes CASSQDLIPNTEAFF.